This paragraph covers one T cell receptor beta chain sequence. No cognate antigen has been identified for it. No much larger clone exists at a distance of one base, and base qualities are not known. From its cysteine to its phenylalanine, the CDR3 spans 10 amino acids. Only the CDR3 DNA stays, 30 bases, in frame from base 1. Relative to germline, V is 6 bases shorter and J is 5 bases shorter, with 1 base between their ends. From a lookup of the germline V gene, CDR1 and CDR2 are KGHSH and LQKENI. This entry is derived from a study of T cell responses to AZD1222 COVID-19 vaccine (dated by TCRdb to the early 2020s). Context from the whole study: Because spike-specific TCR depth and breadth did not differ between the two schedules, AZD1222 recipients who got a second dose at roughly 4 weeks were pooled with those who got a second dose at roughly 12 weeks. A total of 233 trial participants underwent TCR sequencing, of whom more than 200 had received two doses of AZD1222 and about 25 had received two doses of the MenACWY control vaccine. Enrollment into the trials was organized by age into subgroups of 18-55, 56-69 and 70-plus years, and those subgroups contained 148, 28 and 57 TCR-sequenced participants, respectively.

The time point label, as the study defines it: baseline before first vaccination. Samples from vaccinated people were obtained from the UK trials COV001 and COV002, which included a single-blind randomized controlled phase 2/3 trial of AZD1222 (ChAdOx1 nCoV-19) in healthy adults. Trial participant PBMC samples were collected at day 0 and day 28 after the second dose for TCRbeta chain sequencing. The CDR3 regions of human TCRbeta chains were analyzed by immunosequencing. The authors' analysis ran thus. TCRs in the repertoires were matched against a reference library of SARS-CoV-2-specific TCRs that had been generated with the MIRA antigen-specificity platform. Breadth was defined as the fraction of unique TCRs that were SARS-CoV-2-associated, and depth was defined as the fraction of total T cells that were SARS-CoV-2-associated. Each spike-specific TCR was assigned to its reactive spike region and to a CD4 or CD8 class using the MIRA data. Log10-transformed breadth and depth values were compared by one-way ANOVA with Sidak's multiple comparisons tests. TCRdb took this table from immuneACCESS and kept in-frame rearrangements with V and J called. Such tables lack part of the clones; where checked against another copy, unresolved V genes explain under half of the gap, and the rest is unexplained. V, J and clone size derive from that table, while D and trimming were established from the DNA sequence. The sample contains 180,000 or so clones, roughly 94% of them found a single time. The ten biggest clones cover about 0.6% of the sample.

The research as a whole found: The vaccine-associated CD4 TCRs covered the entire spike protein, and the dominant responses fell in regions 160-218 and 743-854. Most participants were white British and females outnumbered males, and the authors suggested that clonal diversity may have been underestimated. Because no day 14 peak-response samples were available, the repertoires could be characterized only after the peak T cell response. A significant rise in spike-specific TCR breadth and depth was observed after two AZD1222 doses relative to day 0 and relative to MenACWY recipients. The 56-69-year group was small, and its depth increase did not reach significance, likely because of low power. Conclusions about previously exposed vaccinees were limited because only a handful of AZD1222 recipients were SARS-CoV-2 seropositive at baseline. Epitopes outside the regions mutated in the B.1.351 and B.1.1.7 variants were reportedly recognized by nearly half of the unique spike-specific TCRs.

The receptor was derived from an adult in good health. The V and J genes are TRBV18 and TRBJ2-2, with no confident D gene call. The material sequenced was peripheral blood, taken on day 0 of AZD1222 vaccination. The DNA reads as follows: TGTGCCAGCTCGACCGGGGAGCTGTTTTTT. It is translated as CASSTGELFF. When the CDR3 is completed using the reference TRBV18 and TRBJ2-2 genes on either side, the full variable domain is NAGVMQNPRHLVRRRGQEARLRCSPMKGHSHVYWYRQLPEEGLKFMVYLQKENIIDESGMPKERFSAEFPKEGPSILRIQQVVRGDSAAYFCASSTGELFFGEGSRLTVL.